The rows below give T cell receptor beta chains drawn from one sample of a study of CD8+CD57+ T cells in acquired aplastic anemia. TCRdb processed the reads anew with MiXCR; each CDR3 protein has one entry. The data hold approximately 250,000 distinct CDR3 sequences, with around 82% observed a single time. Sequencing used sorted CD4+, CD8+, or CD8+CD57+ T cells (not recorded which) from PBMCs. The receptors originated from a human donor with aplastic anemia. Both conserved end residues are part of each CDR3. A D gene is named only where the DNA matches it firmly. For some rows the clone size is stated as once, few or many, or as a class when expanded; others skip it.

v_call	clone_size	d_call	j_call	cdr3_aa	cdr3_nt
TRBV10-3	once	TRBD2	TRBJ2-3	CAISGLAGRTDTQYF	TGTGCCATCAGTGGACTAGCGGGACGCACAGATACGCAGTATTTT
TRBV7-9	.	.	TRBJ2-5	CASSGGCRKEPQHF	TGTGCCAGCAGTGGAGGTTGCAGGAAAGAGCCCCAGCACTTC
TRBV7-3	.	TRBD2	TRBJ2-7	CASSLIAGAYEQYF	TGTGCCAGCAGCTTAATAGCGGGAGCCTACGAGCAGTACTTC
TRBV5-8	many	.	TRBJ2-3	CASSLTRGPDTQYF	TGTGCCAGCAGCTTAACTAGAGGTCCCGATACGCAGTATTTT
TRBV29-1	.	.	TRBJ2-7	CSAVDRAYEQYF	TGCAGCGCTGTGGACAGAGCCTACGAGCAGTACTTC
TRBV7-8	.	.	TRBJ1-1	CASTNAQGNKAYF	TGTGCCAGCACCAACGCCCAGGGAAATAAAGCTTACTTT
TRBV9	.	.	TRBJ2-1	CASSVRSDTQYFEFF	.
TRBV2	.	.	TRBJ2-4	CASSDAGNIQYF	TGTGCCAGCAGTGATGCTGGGAACATTCAGTACTTC
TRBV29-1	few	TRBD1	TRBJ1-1	CSVGQGRNTEAFF	TGCAGCGTTGGACAGGGGAGGAACACTGAAGCTTTCTTT
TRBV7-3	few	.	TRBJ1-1	CASSSSGTWGETEFF	TGTGCCAGCAGTTCTAGCGGGACATGGGGAGAGACAGAGTTCTTT
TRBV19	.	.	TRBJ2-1	CASSIASRGWNEQFF	TGTGCCAGTAGTATAGCTAGCAGGGGCTGGAATGAGCAGTTCTTC
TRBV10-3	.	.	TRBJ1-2	CAISFDRTYGYTF	TGTGCCATCAGCTTCGACAGGACATATGGCTACACCTTC
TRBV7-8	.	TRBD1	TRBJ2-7	CASSLAGTGGEQYF	TGTGCCAGCAGCTTAGCGGGGACAGGGGGTGAGCAGTACTTC
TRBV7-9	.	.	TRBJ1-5	CASSQGQRLNNEQF	TGTGCCAGCAGTCAAGGACAGAGATTGAACAATGAGCAGTTT
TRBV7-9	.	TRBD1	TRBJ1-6	CASSFQRTGDCDDHF	TGTGCCAGCAGCTTCCAAAGAACAGGGGACTGCGATGACCACTTT
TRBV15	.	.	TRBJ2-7	CATREGAVHEQYF	TGTGCCACCAGGGAAGGGGCAGTCCATGAGCAGTACTTC
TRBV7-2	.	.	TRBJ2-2	CASSFAFTGCSYGELFF	TGTGCCAGCAGCTTCGCGTTTACCGGGTGCTCTTATGGGGAGCTGTTTTTT
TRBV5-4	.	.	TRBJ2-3	CASSFKSVTDTQYF	TGTGCCAGCAGCTTTAAAAGCGTCACAGATACGCAGTATTTT
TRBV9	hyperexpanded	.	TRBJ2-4	CASGGAGNIQYF	TGTGCCAGCGGAGGAGCTGGGAACATTCAGTACTTC
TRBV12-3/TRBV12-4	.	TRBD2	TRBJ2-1	CASSAPSGTAETRNYNEQFF	TGTGCCAGCAGTGCCCCTAGCGGGACTGCCGAGACTCGGAACTACAATGAGCAGTTCTTC
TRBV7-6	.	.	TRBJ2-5	CASTIGREPSGANF	TGTGCCAGCACCATAGGCAGGGAGCCCTCTGGGGCGAACTTC
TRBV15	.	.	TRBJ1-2	CATSRGIGHYGYNF	TGTGCCACCAGCAGAGGTATTGGGCACTATGGCTACAACTTC
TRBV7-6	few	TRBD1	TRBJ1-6	CASSLADRDIGSPLHF	TGTGCCAGCAGCTTAGCGGACAGGGACATAGGTTCACCCCTCCACTTT
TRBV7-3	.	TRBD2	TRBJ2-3	CASSLAVGPDTEEF	TGTGCCAGCAGCCTAGCGGTAGGTCCCGATACGGAGGAGTTT
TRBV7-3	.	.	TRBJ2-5	CATSIAADQDTQYF	TGTGCCACCAGCATAGCGGCAGACCAAGATACCCAGTACTTC
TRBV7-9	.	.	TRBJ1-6	CASSLQRRGSSDKSPLHF	TGTGCCAGCAGCTTACAAAGACGGGGAAGCTCCGATAAGTCACCCCTCCACTTT
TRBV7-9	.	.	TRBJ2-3	CASSFAGTQYSQYF	TGTGCCAGCAGCTTCGCAGGTACGCAGTATTCGCAGTATTTT
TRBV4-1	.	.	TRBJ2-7	CASSQGLEIYEQYF	TGCGCCAGCAGCCAAGGACTAGAGATCTACGAGCAGTACTTC
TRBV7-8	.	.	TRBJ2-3	CASSFGPDVTALSYF	TGTGCCAGCAGCTTTGGTCCAGACGTCACAGCCCTTTCCTATTTT
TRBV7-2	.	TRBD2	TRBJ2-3	CASSLASAGGRATQYF	TGTGCCAGCAGCTTGGCTAGCGCGGGGGGCAGGGCTACGCAGTATTTT
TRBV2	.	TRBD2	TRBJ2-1	CASSDGGVAEQFF	TGTGCCAGCAGTGATGGGGGGGTCGCTGAGCAGTTCTTC
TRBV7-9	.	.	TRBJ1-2	CASSLTLWRDYLRTF	TGTGCCAGCAGCTTAACGCTCTGGCGGGACTACCTACGAACCTTC
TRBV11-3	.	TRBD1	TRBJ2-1	CASSLAKTGYYNEQFF	TGTGCCAGCAGCTTAGCGAAGACAGGGTACTACAATGAGCAGTTCTTC
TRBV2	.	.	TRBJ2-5	CASSRGSLQDAQYF	TGTGCCAGCAGCAGAGGGTCGTTGCAAGATGCGCAGTACTTC
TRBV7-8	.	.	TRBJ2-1	CASRGGGGGGQFF	TGTGCCAGCAGGGGAGGGGGGGGGGGTGGGCAGTTCTTC
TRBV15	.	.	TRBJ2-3	CASSCRGLPYAQYF	TGTGCCAGCAGCTGCCGGGGCCTACCCTACGCGCAGTATTTC
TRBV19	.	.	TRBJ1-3	CASSPRPFGTIYF	TGTGCCAGTAGTCCCAGGCCCTTCGGCACCATATATTTT
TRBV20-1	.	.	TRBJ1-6	CSARDQGRVSPLHF	TGCAGTGCTAGAGATCAGGGCAGGGTCTCACCCCTCCACTTT
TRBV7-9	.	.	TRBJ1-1	CASSSSVTQYFGAFF	.
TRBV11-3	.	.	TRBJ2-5	CASSSDRAGAETQYF	TGTGCCAGCAGCTCAGATCGCGCAGGGGCAGAGACCCAGTACTTC
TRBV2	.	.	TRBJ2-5	CASRRRGGLGETHYF	TGTGCCAGCAGGCGCCGGGGCGGGCTTGGGGAGACCCATTACTTC
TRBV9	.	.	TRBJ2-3	CASRVGSDTEAF	TGTGCCAGCAGAGTAGGCTCCGACACTGAAGCTTTT
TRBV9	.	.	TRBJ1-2	CASSQRGGNGQDDTF	TGTGCCAGCAGCCAGAGGGGCGGAAACGGCCAGGATGACACCTTC
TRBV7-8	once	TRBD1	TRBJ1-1	CASSLAVTGDTQSFF	TGTGCCAGCAGCTTAGCGGTGACAGGGGATACGCAATCTTTCTTT
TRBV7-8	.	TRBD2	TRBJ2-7	CASNFTGGPDEQYF	TGTGCCAGCAACTTCACGGGGGGTCCCGATGAGCAGTACTTC
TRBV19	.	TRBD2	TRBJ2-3	CASSMGGGTYNKQYF	TGTGCCAGTAGTATGGGGGGGGGAACCTACAATAAGCAGTACTTT